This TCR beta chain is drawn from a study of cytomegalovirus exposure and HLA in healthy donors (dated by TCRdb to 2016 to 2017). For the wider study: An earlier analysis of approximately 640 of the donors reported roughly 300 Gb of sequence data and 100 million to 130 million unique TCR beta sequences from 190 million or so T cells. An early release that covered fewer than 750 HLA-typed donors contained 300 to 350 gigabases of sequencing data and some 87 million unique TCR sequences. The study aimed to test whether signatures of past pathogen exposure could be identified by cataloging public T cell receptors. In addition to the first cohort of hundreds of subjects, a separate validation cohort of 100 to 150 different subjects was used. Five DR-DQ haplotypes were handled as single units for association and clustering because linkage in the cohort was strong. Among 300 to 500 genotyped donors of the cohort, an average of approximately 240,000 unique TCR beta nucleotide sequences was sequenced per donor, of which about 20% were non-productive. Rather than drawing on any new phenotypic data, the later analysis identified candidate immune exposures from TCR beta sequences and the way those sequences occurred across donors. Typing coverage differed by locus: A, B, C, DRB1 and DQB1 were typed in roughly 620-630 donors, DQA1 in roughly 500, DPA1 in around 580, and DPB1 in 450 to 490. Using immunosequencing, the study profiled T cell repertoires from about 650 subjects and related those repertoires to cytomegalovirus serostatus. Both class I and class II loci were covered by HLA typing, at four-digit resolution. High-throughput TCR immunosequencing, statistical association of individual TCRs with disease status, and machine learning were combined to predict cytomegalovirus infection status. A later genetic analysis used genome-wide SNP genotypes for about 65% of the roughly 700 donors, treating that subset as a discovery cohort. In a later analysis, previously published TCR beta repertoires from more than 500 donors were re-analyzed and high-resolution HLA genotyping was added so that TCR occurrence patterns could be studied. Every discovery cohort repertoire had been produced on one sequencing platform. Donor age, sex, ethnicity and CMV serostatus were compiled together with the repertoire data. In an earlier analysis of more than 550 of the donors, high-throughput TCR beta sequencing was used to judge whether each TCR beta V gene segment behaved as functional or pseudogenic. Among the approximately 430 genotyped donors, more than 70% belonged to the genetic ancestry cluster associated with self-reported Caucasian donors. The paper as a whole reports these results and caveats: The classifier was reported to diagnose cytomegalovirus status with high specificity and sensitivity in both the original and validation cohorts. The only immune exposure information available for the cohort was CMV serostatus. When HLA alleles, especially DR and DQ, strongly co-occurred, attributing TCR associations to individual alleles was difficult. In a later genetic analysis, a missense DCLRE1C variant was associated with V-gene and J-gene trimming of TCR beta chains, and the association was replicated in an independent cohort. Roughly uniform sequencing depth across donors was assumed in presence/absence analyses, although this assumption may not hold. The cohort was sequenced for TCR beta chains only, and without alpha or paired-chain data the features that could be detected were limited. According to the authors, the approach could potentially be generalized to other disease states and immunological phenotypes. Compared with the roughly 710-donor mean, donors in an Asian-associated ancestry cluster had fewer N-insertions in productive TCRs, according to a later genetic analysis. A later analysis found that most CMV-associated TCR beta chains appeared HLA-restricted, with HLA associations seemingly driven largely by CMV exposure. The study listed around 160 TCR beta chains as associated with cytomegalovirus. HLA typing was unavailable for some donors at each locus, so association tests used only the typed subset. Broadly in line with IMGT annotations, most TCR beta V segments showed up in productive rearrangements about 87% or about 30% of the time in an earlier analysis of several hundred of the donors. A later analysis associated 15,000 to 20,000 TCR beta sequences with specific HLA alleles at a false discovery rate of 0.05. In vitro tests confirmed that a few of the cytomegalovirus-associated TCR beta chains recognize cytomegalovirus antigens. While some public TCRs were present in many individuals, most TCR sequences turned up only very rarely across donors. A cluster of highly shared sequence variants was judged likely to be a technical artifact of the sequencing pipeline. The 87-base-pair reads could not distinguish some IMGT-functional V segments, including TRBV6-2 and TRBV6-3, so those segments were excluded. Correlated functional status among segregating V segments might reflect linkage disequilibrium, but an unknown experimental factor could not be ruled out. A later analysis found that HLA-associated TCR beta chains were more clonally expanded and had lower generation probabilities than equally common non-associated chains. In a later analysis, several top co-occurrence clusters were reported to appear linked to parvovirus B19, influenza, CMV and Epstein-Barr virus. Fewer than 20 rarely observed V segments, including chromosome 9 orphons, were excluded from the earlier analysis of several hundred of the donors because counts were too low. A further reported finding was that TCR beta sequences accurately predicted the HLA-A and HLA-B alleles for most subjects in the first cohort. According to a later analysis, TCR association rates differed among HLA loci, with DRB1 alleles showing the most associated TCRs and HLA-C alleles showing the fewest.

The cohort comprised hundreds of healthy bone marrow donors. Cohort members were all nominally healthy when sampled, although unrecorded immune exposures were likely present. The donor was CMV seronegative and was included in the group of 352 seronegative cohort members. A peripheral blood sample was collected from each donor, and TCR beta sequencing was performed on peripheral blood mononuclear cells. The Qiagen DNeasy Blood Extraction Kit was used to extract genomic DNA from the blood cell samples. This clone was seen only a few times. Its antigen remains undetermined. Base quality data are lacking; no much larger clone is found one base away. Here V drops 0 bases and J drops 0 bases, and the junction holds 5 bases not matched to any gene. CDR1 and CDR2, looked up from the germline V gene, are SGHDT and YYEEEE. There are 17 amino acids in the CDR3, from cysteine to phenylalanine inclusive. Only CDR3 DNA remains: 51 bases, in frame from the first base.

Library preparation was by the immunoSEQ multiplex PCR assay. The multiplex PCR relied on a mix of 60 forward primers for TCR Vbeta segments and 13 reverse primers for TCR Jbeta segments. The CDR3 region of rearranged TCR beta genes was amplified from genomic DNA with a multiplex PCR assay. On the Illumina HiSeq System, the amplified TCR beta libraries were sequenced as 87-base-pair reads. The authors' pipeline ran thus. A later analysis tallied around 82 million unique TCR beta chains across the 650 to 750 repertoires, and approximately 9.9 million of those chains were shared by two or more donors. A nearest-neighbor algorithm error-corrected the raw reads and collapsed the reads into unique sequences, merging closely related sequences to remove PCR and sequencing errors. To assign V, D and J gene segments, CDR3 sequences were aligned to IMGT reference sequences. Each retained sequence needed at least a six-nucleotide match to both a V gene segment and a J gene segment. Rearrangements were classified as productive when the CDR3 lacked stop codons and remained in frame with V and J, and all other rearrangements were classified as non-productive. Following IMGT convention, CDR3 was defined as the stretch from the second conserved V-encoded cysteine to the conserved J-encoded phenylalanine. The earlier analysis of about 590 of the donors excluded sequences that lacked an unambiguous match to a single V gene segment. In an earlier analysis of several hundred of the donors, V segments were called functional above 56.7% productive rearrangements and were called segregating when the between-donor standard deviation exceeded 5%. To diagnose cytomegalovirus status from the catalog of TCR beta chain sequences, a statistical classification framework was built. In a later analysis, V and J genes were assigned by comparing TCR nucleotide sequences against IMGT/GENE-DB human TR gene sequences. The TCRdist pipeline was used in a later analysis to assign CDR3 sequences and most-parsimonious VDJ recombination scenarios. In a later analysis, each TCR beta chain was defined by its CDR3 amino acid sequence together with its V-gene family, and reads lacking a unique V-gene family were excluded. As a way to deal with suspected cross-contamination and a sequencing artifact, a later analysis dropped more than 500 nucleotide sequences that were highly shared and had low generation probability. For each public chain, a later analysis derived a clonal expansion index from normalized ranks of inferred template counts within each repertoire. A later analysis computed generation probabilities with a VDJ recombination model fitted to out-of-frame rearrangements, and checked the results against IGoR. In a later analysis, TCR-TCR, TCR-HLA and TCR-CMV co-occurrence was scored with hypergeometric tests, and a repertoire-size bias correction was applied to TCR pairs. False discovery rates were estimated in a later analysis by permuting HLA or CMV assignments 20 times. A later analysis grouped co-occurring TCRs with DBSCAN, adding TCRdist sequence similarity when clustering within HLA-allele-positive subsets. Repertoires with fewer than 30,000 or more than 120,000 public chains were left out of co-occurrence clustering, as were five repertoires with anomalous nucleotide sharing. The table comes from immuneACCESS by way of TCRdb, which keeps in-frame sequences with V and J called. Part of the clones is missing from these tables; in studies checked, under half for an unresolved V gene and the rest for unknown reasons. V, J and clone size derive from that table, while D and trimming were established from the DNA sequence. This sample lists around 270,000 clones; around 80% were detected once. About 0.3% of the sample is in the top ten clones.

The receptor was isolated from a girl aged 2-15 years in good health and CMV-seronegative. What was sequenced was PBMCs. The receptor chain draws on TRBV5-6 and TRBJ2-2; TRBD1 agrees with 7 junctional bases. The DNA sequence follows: TGTGCCAGCAGCTTGGCTCTGGGGACAGCGAACACCGGGGAGCTGTTTTTT. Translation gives CASSLALGTANTGELFF. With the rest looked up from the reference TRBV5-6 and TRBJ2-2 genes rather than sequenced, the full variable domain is DAGVTQSPTHLIKTRGQQVTLRCSPKSGHDTVSWYQQALGQGPQFIFQYYEEEERQRGNFPDRFSGHQFPNYSSELNVNALLLGDSALYLCASSLALGTANTGELFFGEGSRLTVL.